This T cell receptor (beta chain) is from a study of T cells in Graves' hyperthyroidism and ophthalmopathy. Findings and limits, study-wide: Among clonotypes expanded in thyroid above 0.001, most were also found in blood.

Amplified TCR beta CDR3 regions came from RNA transcripts. The study used the HTBI primer set for a first-round RT-PCR of the TCR CDR3. In TCRdb, the multiplex PCR reads were re-called with MiXCR into one record per CDR3 protein. Of some 350,000 distinct CDR3 sequences detected, around 15% appear once; the ten largest clones hold roughly a fifth. As to this clonotype: What it recognizes is unknown.

This receptor was obtained from a woman in her sixties with Graves' ophthalmopathy. The sequenced material came from blood.

This chain's CDR3 is CASSELGLPQHF. CDR3 DNA sequence: TGTGCCAGCAGTGAGTTGGGCCTGCCCCAGCATTTT. The rearrangement uses TRBV6-1 and TRBJ1-5, with D hard to call. The CDR3 has 12 residues. The ends were cut back, 3 bases at V and 9 bases at J, with 9 bases in the middle. In germline, CDR1 is MNHNS, CDR2 SASEGT.